The TCR beta chain under discussion was sequenced for a study of Graves' ophthalmopathy and Graves' hyperthyroidism. Study-wide results and caveats: It was with about 68% sensitivity and just under 75% specificity that the model predicted ophthalmopathy progression.

This clonotype was recorded at least ten times. The antigen remains undetermined. Amplified material comprised TCR beta CDR3 regions derived from RNA transcripts. Second-round multiplex PCR came after a first-round RT-PCR that employed HTBI primers. Using its own MiXCR run on the multiplex PCR reads, TCRdb lists one record per CDR3 protein. Of about 600,000 distinct CDR3 sequences listed, about two fifths are singletons. Sequencing was done on a sample of peripheral blood or thyroid tissue (not recorded which). This clonotype was sampled from an adult man with Graves' hyperthyroidism.

Written as DNA, the CDR3 is TGTGCCACCAGCAGACGGGACAACGCCTACGAGCAGTACTTC. Translating it yields CATSRRDNAYEQYF. The chain links TRBV15 to TRBJ2-7, with D perhaps TRBD1 (6 bases). This CDR3 contains 14 residues. Per the germline V gene, CDR1 is LNHNV and CDR2 is YYDKDF (reference sequence). Trimming pared 2 bases from V and 2 bases from J, leaving 10 bases between.